This T cell receptor (beta chain) was recorded in a study of blood T cell repertoires in COVID-19 (dated by TCRdb to 2019 to 2021). Regarding the study in general: Samples covering the acute and convalescent phases of COVID-19 were provided by collaborators in the United States, Italy and Spain. The prospective study material was composed of cDNA or gDNA derived from T cells, B-cell-depleted T cells, or PBMCs. The dataset comprised deeply sampled blood TCRbeta repertoires from subjects exposed to, actively infected with, or recovered from COVID-19. The repertoires were released in a freely available public database meant as a resource for research on the immune response to SARS-CoV-2. Samples came from the ongoing ImmuneRACE study (first 160 participants) plus 1,254 subjects from 6 global collaborators. Sample metadata almost always included a de-identified subject ID, COVID-19 status, age in years and sex. Where HLA class I and class II types were available, the types were taken from metadata supplied by the sample provider, not from assay-based typing. Results the study describes overall, beyond this receptor: The amount of clinical and demographic metadata varied by source and participant and was provided uncurated.

The immunoSEQ Assay, a bias-controlled multiplex PCR, was used to amplify TCRbeta CDR3 regions from genomic DNA. The paper's processing steps were these. Nucleated cell counts per sample were estimated from amplification of reference gene primers within the assay. Sequence reads were collapsed and filtered to measure the absolute abundance of every unique TCRbeta CDR3 rearrangement. For each sample, productive Simpson clonality was calculated by taking the square root of Simpson's diversity index across productive rearrangements. This immuneACCESS table, as held by TCRdb, lists in-frame sequences with V and J called but not all clones. Of the missing ones, under half trace to an unresolved V gene in checked studies; the others have no known cause. V and J calls and clone size follow that table, whereas D and trimming were derived from the DNA. This sample has 110,000 to 150,000 clones in its table, and around 81% of those were observed once. The top ten clonotypes cover roughly 4.7% of the sample.

Comments on this clone: The target of this receptor is not known. Per-base quality was not reported, and no clone a single base away is much larger than it.

Each collaborating institution followed its own protocols to collect whole blood in K2EDTA tubes. For TCRbeta analysis, collaborators shipped samples in one of three forms: frozen whole blood, isolated PBMCs, or DNA extracted from either of those sample types. Relative to germline, V is 6 bases shorter and J is 5 bases shorter, with 19 bases between their ends. CDR1 and CDR2 are drawn from the germline V gene (reference sequence): MNHNY, SVGAGI. Taken from cysteine to phenylalanine, the CDR3 has 16 residues. The only DNA kept is the CDR3, 48 bases in frame from the first base. The sequence came from a woman between 50 and 59 years old with acute or convalescent COVID-19. Sequencing was done on a sample of peripheral blood. The chain links TRBV6-6 with TRBJ1-4; no D gene can be assigned with confidence. CDR3 region: CASSDPQRGGNEKLFF. The bases are TGTGCCAGCAGCGATCCACAGCGGGGAGGGAATGAAAAACTGTTTTTT.